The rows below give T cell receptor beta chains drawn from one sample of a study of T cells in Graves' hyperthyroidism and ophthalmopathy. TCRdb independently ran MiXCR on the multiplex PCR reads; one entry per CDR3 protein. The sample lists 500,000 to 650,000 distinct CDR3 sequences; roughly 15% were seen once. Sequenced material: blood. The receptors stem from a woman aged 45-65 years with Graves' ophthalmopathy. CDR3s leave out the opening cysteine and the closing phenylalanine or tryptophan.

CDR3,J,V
SARISAASYEQY,TRBJ2-7,TRBV20-1
ASSQEIRGLAGVETQY,TRBJ2-5,TRBV4-2
ASSLSLNGYT,TRBJ1-2,TRBV7-9
ASSPRRVSTGELF,TRBJ2-2,TRBV6-1
ASSYTDRNYEQY,TRBJ2-7,TRBV6-6
ASSQETQGLPIPEQF,TRBJ2-1,TRBV4-3
ASSLESPGELF,TRBJ2-2,TRBV5-6
ASSWTASSYEQY,TRBJ2-7,TRBV7-9
ASSYSGSNNEQF,TRBJ2-1,TRBV6-2/TRBV6-3
ASSRPGQGDYGYT,TRBJ1-2,TRBV4-1
ASRIPRGNQETQY,TRBJ2-5,TRBV28
ASSPRQSDYTDTQY,TRBJ2-3,TRBV7-9
ASSPDRMGEAF,TRBJ1-1,TRBV11-3
ASSILGGNGADTQY,TRBJ2-3,TRBV7-2
AWWAPQGTGEDEQY,TRBJ2-7,TRBV30
ASRTTGTGELF,TRBJ2-2,TRBV25-1
ASSFSDGNTEAF,TRBJ1-1,TRBV2
SAFGGGLAGLGELF,TRBJ2-2,TRBV20-1
ASSFLLMDYEQY,TRBJ2-7,TRBV5-6
ASSLEWREASSYNEQF,TRBJ2-1,TRBV27
ASSTIGGRETQY,TRBJ2-5,TRBV11-2
ASSYPPTSGSYEQY,TRBJ2-7,TRBV5-1
ASSRTSGWNTGELF,TRBJ2-2,TRBV28
AWSPGVTGTQY,TRBJ2-3,TRBV30
ASSPGGGTDIYGYT,TRBJ1-2,TRBV28
ASTSGRSGSYNEQF,TRBJ2-1,TRBV7-9
ASSFGQPTNEKLF,TRBJ1-4,TRBV7-2
ASRQGANTEAF,TRBJ1-1,TRBV2
AIRQGPDNEQF,TRBJ2-1,TRBV10-3
ASSSGGTEKLF,TRBJ1-4,TRBV6-1
SDGETQY,TRBJ2-5,TRBV29-1
ASSLVAGGSEAF,TRBJ1-1,TRBV11-2
ASIQGRGRKLQY,TRBJ2-7,TRBV6-2/TRBV6-3
ASSRDSYNSPLH,TRBJ1-6,TRBV27
AWTTGTGNEKLF,TRBJ1-4,TRBV30
ASSLTALNNEQF,TRBJ2-1,TRBV7-3
ASSQALHSGTVNSPLH,TRBJ1-6,TRBV4-1
ASVDRHTDTQY,TRBJ2-3,TRBV7-6